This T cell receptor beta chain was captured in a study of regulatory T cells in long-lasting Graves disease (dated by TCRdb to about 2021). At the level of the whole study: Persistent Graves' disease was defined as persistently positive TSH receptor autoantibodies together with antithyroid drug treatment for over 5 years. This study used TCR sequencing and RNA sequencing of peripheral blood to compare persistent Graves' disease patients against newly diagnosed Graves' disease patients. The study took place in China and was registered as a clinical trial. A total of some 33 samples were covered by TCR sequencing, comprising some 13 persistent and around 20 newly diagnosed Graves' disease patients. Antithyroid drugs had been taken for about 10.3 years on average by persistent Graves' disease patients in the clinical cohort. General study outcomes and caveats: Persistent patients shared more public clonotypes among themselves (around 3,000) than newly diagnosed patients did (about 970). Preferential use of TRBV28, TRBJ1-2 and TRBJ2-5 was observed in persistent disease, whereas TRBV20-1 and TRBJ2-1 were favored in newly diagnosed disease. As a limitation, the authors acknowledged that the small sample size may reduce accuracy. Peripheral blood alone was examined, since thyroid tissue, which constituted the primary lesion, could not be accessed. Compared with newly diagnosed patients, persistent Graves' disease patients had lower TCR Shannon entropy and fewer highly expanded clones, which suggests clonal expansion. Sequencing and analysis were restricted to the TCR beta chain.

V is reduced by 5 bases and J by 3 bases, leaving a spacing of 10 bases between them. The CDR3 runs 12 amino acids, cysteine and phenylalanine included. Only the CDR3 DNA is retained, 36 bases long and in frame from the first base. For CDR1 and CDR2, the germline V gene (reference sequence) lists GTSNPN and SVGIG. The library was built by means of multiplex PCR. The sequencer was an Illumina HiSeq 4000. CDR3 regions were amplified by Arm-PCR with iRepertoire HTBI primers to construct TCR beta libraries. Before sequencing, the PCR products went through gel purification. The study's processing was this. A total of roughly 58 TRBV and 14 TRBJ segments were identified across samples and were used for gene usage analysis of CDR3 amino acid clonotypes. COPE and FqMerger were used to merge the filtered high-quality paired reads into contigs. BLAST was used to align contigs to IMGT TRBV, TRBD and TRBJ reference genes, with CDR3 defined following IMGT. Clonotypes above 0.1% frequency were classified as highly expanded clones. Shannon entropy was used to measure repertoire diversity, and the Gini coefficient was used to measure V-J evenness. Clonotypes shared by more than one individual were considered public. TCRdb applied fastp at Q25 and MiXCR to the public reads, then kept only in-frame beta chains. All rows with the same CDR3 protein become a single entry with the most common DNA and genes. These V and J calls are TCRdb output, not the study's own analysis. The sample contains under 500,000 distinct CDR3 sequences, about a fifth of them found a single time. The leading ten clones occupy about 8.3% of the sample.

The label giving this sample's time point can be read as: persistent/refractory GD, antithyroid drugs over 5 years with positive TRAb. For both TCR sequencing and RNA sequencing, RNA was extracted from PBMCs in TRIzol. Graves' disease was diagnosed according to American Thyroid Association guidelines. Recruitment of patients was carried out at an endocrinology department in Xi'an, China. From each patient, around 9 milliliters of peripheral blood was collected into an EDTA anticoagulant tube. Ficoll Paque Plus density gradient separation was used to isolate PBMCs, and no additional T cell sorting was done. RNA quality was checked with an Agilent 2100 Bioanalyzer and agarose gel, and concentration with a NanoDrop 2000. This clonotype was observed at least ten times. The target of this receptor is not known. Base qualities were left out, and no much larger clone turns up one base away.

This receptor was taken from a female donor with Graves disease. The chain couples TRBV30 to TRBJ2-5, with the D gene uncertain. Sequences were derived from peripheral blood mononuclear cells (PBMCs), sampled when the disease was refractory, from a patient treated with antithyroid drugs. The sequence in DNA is TGTGCCTGGGCAAGCCTTGAAGAGACCCAGTACTTC. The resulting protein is CAWASLEETQYF.